The source of this T cell receptor (beta chain) is a study of vaccination effects on CD4 cells after COVID-19. Notes on the study in general: The study, lacking early post-infection timepoints, had few convalescent patients.

For this clone: Its antigen remains unidentified.

This table comes from immunoSEQ multiplex PCR, and its TCRdb copy is limited to in-frame clones, with some not included. The sample yields about 73,000 clones, 65% to 85% seen once. Antigen-specific CD4+ T cell clonotypes were called by their expansion after viral peptide-pool culture in ViraFEST. It was after around 10 days of culture that CD4+ T cells were isolated. Vaccinated participants had no history of SARS-CoV-2 infection and tested negative for nucleocapsid antibodies. About 2 million PBMC per well received approximately 10 IU/ml IL-2 and roughly 9.2 ug/ml peptides in culture. With V trimmed by 0 bases and J by 0 bases, 6 bases remained unmatched. CDR3 length: 17 amino acids. Germline V gene data show CDR1 as SGHRS and CDR2 as YFSETQ.

The chain joins TRBV5-1 to TRBJ1-1; TRBD1 agrees at 9 bases. The sample in question was CD4+ T cells from PBMCs cultured with HCoV-NL63 spike peptides, obtained before COVID-19 vaccination. This clonotype originated in a human donor who received a COVID-19 vaccine. As DNA, the CDR3 is TGCGCCAGCAGCTTGGTAGGGACAGGGAGGGTGAACACTGAAGCTTTCTTT. It translates to CASSLVGTGRVNTEAFF.